These 28 T cell receptor beta chains share one sample of origin, sequenced in a study of spatial heterogeneity in lung cancer. MiXCR, run by TCRdb on the 5' RACE reads, gives a single entry per CDR3 protein. Of fewer than 9,000 distinct CDR3 sequences listed, about 8.3% are singletons. Time point indicated: sample taken at primary tumor resection. Frozen PBMC, nontumor lung or tumor provided whole RNA, which was sequenced unsorted. The sequenced sample was PBMCs, obtained at surgery. These receptors were taken from a female donor with early-stage non-small cell lung cancer.

This clonotype is labeled as medium-sized (0.01 to 0.1%). This rearrangement joins TRBV6-2 or TRBV6-3 to TRBJ2-7; 11 bases map to TRBD1. V dropped 5 bases and J dropped 5; count of bases not matched to a gene: 5. This CDR3 has 14 residues. Germline loops: CDR1 MNHEY, CDR2 SVGEGT. CDR3 sequence (DNA): TGTGCCAGCAGTCCCGGACAGGGGGCAAACGAGCAGTACTTC. It is translated as CASSPGQGANEQYF.

There are a few counts of this clonotype. The V and J genes are TRBV20-1 and TRBJ2-5; maybe TRBD2 (6 bases). CDR3 length: 13 amino acids. Germline V gene data show CDR1 as DFQATT and CDR2 as SNEGSKA (reference sequence). Trimming removed 5 bases at V and 5 bases at J, with 15 bases between. The CDR3 sequence: CSAGYTSSETQYF. CDR3 bases: TGCAGTGCTGGGTATACTAGCTCGGAGACCCAGTACTTC.

This clonotype showed up many times. The chain uses TRBV18 and TRBJ1-2, with TRBD1 as a possible D gene (6 bases). This CDR3 contains 17 residues. Germline CDR1 KGHSH, CDR2 LQKENI. V lost 5 bases and J 4 bases, leaving 23 bases between the germline ends. CDR3 loop: CASSSTGNTGISYGYTF. The CDR3 nucleotides read TGTGCCAGCTCAAGCACCGGGAACACAGGGATTTCCTATGGCTACACCTTC.

The rearrangement joins TRBV12-3 or TRBV12-4 to TRBJ2-1; 10 bases match TRBD2. The CDR3 has 15 residues. V trimming: 1 base; J trimming: 3 bases; junction bases outside the gene matches: 0. The CDR3 coding sequence is TGTGCCAGCAGTTTAGGACTAGCGGGCTACAATGAGCAGTTCTTC. Residues: CASSLGLAGYNEQFF.

This clonotype is deemed medium-sized. The chain is built from TRBV23-1 and TRBJ1-4; 9 positions match TRBD1. TRBV23-1 is reported as an ORF; its role is uncertain. The V segment lost 2 bases and the J segment 2 bases; nucleotides outside the gene matches: 12. The CDR3 consists of 19 residues. CDR3 nucleotide sequence: TGCGCCAGCAGTCAAGCCGGGACAGGGAGAGTTAGCACTAATGAAAAACTGTTTTTT. It translates to CASSQAGTGRVSTNEKLFF.

By its share, this clonotype is medium-sized. The chain links TRBV29-1 to TRBJ1-1; the match to TRBD1 covers 7 bases. Germline CDR1 reads SQVTM; CDR2 reads ANQGSEA. The CDR3 runs 13 residues. After removal of 7 bases from V and 4 bases from J, the junction contained 9 bases not matched to a gene. The CDR3 loop reads CSGDSQTGTEAFF. The CDR3 DNA is TGCAGCGGGGACAGTCAGACGGGCACTGAAGCTTTCTTT.

This clonotype was recorded at least ten times. J is TRBJ1-2 and V is TRBV10-3, with D possibly TRBD1 on 5 matching bases. V was cut by 3 bases and J by 4 bases, with 9 bases left in between. The CDR3 runs 13 residues. Looked up from germline, CDR1 is ENHRY and CDR2 is SYGVKD. CDR3 sequence reads: CAISDRQTYGYTF. The CDR3 DNA is TGTGCCATCAGTGACCGACAGACCTATGGCTACACCTTC.

In this sample, this clonotype turned up many times. The junction departs from germline at one end; a sequencing error may be responsible. The chain recombines TRBV5-8 with TRBJ2-6; D gene ambiguous. The CDR3 is 17 residues long. Per the germline V gene, CDR1 is SGHTS and CDR2 is YDEGEE. The CDR3: CASCLRSVTSGANVLTF. The CDR3 nucleotides are TGTGCCAGCTGCTTGCGATCTGTTACCTCTGGGGCCAACGTCCTGACTTTC.

There are a few counts of this clonotype. The DNA of the CDR3 is TGCAGCGTTGAAGTCGGGACTAGCACAGATACGCAGTATTTT. Its translation is CSVEVGTSTDTQYF. The chain joins TRBV29-1 to TRBJ2-3; TRBD2 is a possible D gene (6 bases). The CDR3 consists of 14 residues. The V and J ends lost 1 base and 0 bases respectively, with 8 bases between them. The germline CDR1 and CDR2 sequences are SQVTM and ANQGSEA.

This clonotype was observed at least ten times. The chain has TRBV28 and TRBJ1-1; D might be TRBD1 (6 bases). The CDR3 runs 15 residues. The V gene's germline CDR1 is MDHEN and CDR2 SYDVKM. Trimming stripped 6 bases from V and 5 bases from J, with 19 bases between. This CDR3 reads CASRPPRGDWTEAFF. The DNA of the CDR3 is TGTGCCAGCAGACCTCCTAGGGGGGATTGGACTGAAGCTTTCTTT. Using reference TRBV28 and TRBJ1-1 for the parts outside the CDR3, the full variable domain is DVKVTQSSRYLVKRTGEKVFLECVQDMDHENMFWYRQDPGLGLRLIYFSYDVKMKEKGDIPEGYSVSREKKERFSLILESASTNQTSMYLCASRPPRGDWTEAFFGQGTRLTVV.

The chain is built from TRBV12-3 or TRBV12-4 and TRBJ1-1; D is perhaps TRBD1 (6 bases). There are 14 residues in the CDR3. Trimming cost V 1 base and J 2 bases, with 8 bases left between them. The CDR3 DNA sequence: TGTGCCAGCAGTTTAGGGGGACAAAACACTGAAGCTTTCTTT. It translates to CASSLGGQNTEAFF.

This clonotype was seen at least ten times. For the CDR3, the DNA is TGTGCCAGCAGCGCGGACCCCCAGCTCTCCTACGAGCAGTACTTC. It is translated as CASSADPQLSYEQYF. The rearrangement links TRBV9 to TRBJ2-7, with D unresolved. Trimming left V 3 bases short and J 0 bases short, with 13 bases between. CDR1 and CDR2 (germline): SGDLS, YYNGEE. The CDR3 sequence is 15 residues long.

In its sample, this clonotype ranks as medium-sized. The V and J genes are TRBV5-1 and TRBJ2-7, with 8 positions matching TRBD1. Trimming took 5 bases from V and 0 from J; bases not matched to a gene: 10. Germline-derived CDR1 and CDR2 are SGHRS and YFSETQ. CDR3 length equals 16 residues. CDR3 sequence reads: CASRRAPGQGSYEQYF. The CDR3 DNA reads as TGCGCCAGCAGAAGAGCCCCTGGACAGGGCTCCTACGAGCAGTACTTC.

This clonotype was seen at least ten times. The chain uses TRBV5-4 and TRBJ2-2; 10 nucleotides align to TRBD1. Germline assignment: CDR1 SGHNT and CDR2 YYREEE (reference sequence). The junction had 8 bases not matched to a gene; V was cut back by 5 bases and J by 4 bases. CDR3 length: 16 amino acids. The CDR3 coding sequence is TGTGCCAGCAGTTCCCCGGGACAGGGGACCACCGGGGAGCTGTTTTTT. As protein: CASSSPGQGTTGELFF.

This clonotype was counted only a few times. J is TRBJ2-7 and V is TRBV20-1; D is undetermined. Per the germline V gene, CDR1 is DFQATT and CDR2 is SNEGSKA (reference sequence). The length of the CDR3 is 11 residues. The V end was cut by 2 bases, the J end by 3 bases, with 5 bases between. CDR3 nucleotide sequence: TGCAGTGCTAGAAGTGACTACGAGCAGTACTTC. Amino acid sequence: CSARSDYEQYF.

In its sample, this clonotype was seen many times. The V and J genes are TRBV4-1 and TRBJ2-6; D not resolved. The V end was cut by 0 bases, the J end by 1 base, with 7 bases between. Looked up from germline, CDR1 is MGHRA and CDR2 is YSYEKL. The CDR3 length is 16 residues. The CDR3 loop is CASSQDASSGANVLTF. CDR3 nucleotides: TGCGCCAGCAGCCAAGACGCAAGTTCTGGGGCCAACGTCCTGACTTTC.

By share of the sample, this clonotype is medium-sized. V gene TRBV6-1 combines with J gene TRBJ1-1; D remains unclear. The CDR3 totals 13 residues. The V end lost 6 bases, the J end lost 1 base, and 9 bases lay between the germline ends. Germline CDR1 is MNHNS and CDR2 is SASEGT. The CDR3 DNA follows: TGTGCCAGCAGCCAAACGGGGAACACTGAAGCTTTCTTT. Its translation: CASSQTGNTEAFF.

The chain employs TRBV9 and TRBJ2-3; 10 bases agree with TRBD2. Germline V CDR1 and CDR2: SGDLS, YYNGEE. This CDR3 contains 20 residues. After removal of 3 bases from V and 0 bases from J, the junction contained 16 bases not matched to a gene. The CDR3 here is CASSGYFSGSSGGSTDTQYF. The CDR3, as DNA: TGTGCCAGCAGCGGCTATTTTTCGGGCTCTAGCGGGGGTAGCACAGATACGCAGTATTTT.

In its sample, this clonotype was seen a few times. V usage is TRBV11-1 and J usage is TRBJ2-5; 7 bases map to TRBD2. The CDR3 extends over 13 amino acids. Unmatched junction bases numbered 1, after V lost 3 bases and J lost 3 bases. The germline gives CDR1 SGHAT, CDR2 FQDESV (reference sequence). In nucleotides, the CDR3 is TGTGCCAGCAGCTTGGGGGGGAAAGAGACCCAGTACTTC. Amino acid sequence: CASSLGGKETQYF.

This chain joins TRBV29-1 and TRBJ2-7; unclear D gene. V was pared by 0 bases and J by 5 bases, with 17 bases between. Germline V gene sequence: CDR1 SQVTM, CDR2 ANQGSEA. The CDR3 has 15 amino acids. The CDR3 DNA reads as TGCAGCGTTGAAGAAAGAGACGGTGGTCTGCACGAGCAGTACTTC. It specifies CSVEERDGGLHEQYF.

Relative to its sample, this clonotype is medium-sized (0.01 to 0.1%). The chain joins TRBV29-1 to TRBJ2-1; TRBD2 might be the D (6 bases). Per the germline V gene, CDR1 is SQVTM and CDR2 is ANQGSEA. Trimming removed 1 base at V and 3 bases at J, with 16 bases between. There are 16 residues in the CDR3. CDR3 nucleotide sequence: TGCAGCGTTGAAGGAGCACCCCGGGGGAACTACAATGAGCAGTTCTTC. Amino acid sequence: CSVEGAPRGNYNEQFF.

In this sample, this clonotype turned up many times. The CDR3 sequence is CASRFGQGIYNEQFF. The CDR3 DNA sequence: TGTGCCAGCAGATTCGGTCAGGGGATATACAATGAGCAGTTCTTC. The chain is built from TRBV6-2 or TRBV6-3 and TRBJ2-1, with D possibly matching TRBD1 (6 bases). The CDR3 has 15 amino acids. Per the germline V gene, CDR1 is MNHEY and CDR2 is SVGEGT. Trimming left V 6 bases short and J 4 bases short, with 16 bases between.

The V call is TRBV20-1, the J call TRBJ1-2; D unclear. The V end was cut by 0 bases, the J end by 4 bases, with 9 bases between. CDR3 length equals 13 residues. Germline V CDR1 and CDR2: DFQATT, SNEGSKA (reference sequence). CDR3 sequence: CSARDRDFYGYTF. The DNA for the CDR3 is TGCAGTGCTAGAGATCGAGACTTCTATGGCTACACCTTC.

By sample share, this clonotype is medium-sized (0.01 to 0.1%). V gene TRBV3-1 combines with J gene TRBJ1-4; 9 bases line up with TRBD1. V was pared by 6 bases and J by 8 bases, with 10 bases of the junction left unmatched. CDR3 length: 15 amino acids. CDR1 and CDR2 (germline): LGHDT, YNNKEL (reference sequence). CDR3: CASRLDTGGGEKLFF. The CDR3 DNA is TGTGCCAGCAGACTTGACACAGGGGGCGGAGAAAAACTGTTTTTT.

This clonotype has just a few counts. The chain uses TRBV6-5 and TRBJ2-1; TRBD2 is a possible D gene (5 bases). CDR1 is MNHEY, CDR2 SVGAGI, per germline. The CDR3 is 15 residues long. V lost 4 bases to trimming and J lost 0 bases, with 10 bases between them. For the CDR3, the DNA is TGTGCCAGCAGTTCAAGCGGCTACTCCTACAATGAGCAGTTCTTC. It yields the protein CASSSSGYSYNEQFF.

Only a few counts were recorded for this clonotype. The CDR3 region is CASSRDGEKLFF. Written as DNA, the CDR3 is TGTGCCAGCAGCAGAGACGGGGAAAAACTGTTTTTT. The rearrangement joins TRBV7-6 to TRBJ1-4; D not resolved. The germline gives CDR1 SGHVS, CDR2 FNYEAQ. Trimming shortened V by 5 bases and J by 8 bases, and 9 bases separated the two germline ends. The CDR3 totals 12 residues.

This clonotype is termed medium-sized (0.01 to 0.1%). The chain joins TRBV10-2 to TRBJ2-7, with TRBD2 as a possible D gene (5 bases). The CDR3 is made up of 13 amino acids. V was trimmed by 7 bases and J by 5 bases, leaving 15 bases between them. CDR1 is WSHSY, CDR2 SAAADI, per germline. This CDR3 reads CASTLTRAHEQYF. In DNA, the CDR3 is TGCGCCAGCACCCTTACTAGGGCCCACGAGCAGTACTTC.

The sample holds many counts of this clonotype. The V and J genes are TRBV5-1 and TRBJ2-7; TRBD1 matches at 9 bases. Germline trimming cut 2 bases from V and 7 bases from J; bases unmatched to any gene: 10. Germline loops: CDR1 SGHRS, CDR2 YFSETQ. The CDR3 consists of 15 residues. CDR3 coding DNA: TGCGCCAGCAGCTTCCTGGGGACAGGGTCTTGGGAGCAGTACTTC. Protein: CASSFLGTGSWEQYF.